Listed below are T cell receptor beta chains from one sample, sequenced in a study of beta chain features in type 1 diabetes. The data were produced by immunoSEQ multiplex PCR, yet TCRdb's version contains in-frame clones alone and is incomplete. The sample includes almost 350,000 clones, 7% to 10% seen only once; the top ten take 0.95% to 1.1%. Source material: central memory CD4+ T cells from blood. All receptors derive from a man younger than 40 with type 1 diabetes. The CDR3 runs from the conserved cysteine through the conserved F or W. Fields, in order: D gene, clone size, V gene, J gene, CDR3 protein, CDR3 DNA. D genes are given only for firm matches. Clone size is stated in some rows and not others, as once, few, many or a class when expanded.

d_call: .
clone_size: .
v_call: TRBV6-1
j_call: TRBJ1-6
cdr3_aa: CASSEAGMSSYNSPLHF
cdr3_nt: TGTGCCAGCAGTGAAGCCGGGATGAGCTCCTATAATTCACCCCTCCACTTT

d_call: .
clone_size: .
v_call: TRBV10-3
j_call: TRBJ1-5
cdr3_aa: CAISEFLQDQPQHF
cdr3_nt: TGTGCCATCAGTGAGTTTTTACAGGATCAGCCCCAGCATTTT

d_call: TRBD1
clone_size: many
v_call: TRBV28
j_call: TRBJ2-2
cdr3_aa: CASSGGQGTGELFF
cdr3_nt: TGTGCCAGCAGTGGGGGACAGGGGACCGGGGAGCTGTTTTTT

d_call: .
clone_size: few
v_call: TRBV11-2
j_call: TRBJ2-7
cdr3_aa: CASSLDLAPSYEQYF
cdr3_nt: TGTGCCAGCAGCTTAGATCTGGCACCCTCCTACGAGCAGTACTTC

d_call: .
clone_size: few
v_call: TRBV5-6
j_call: TRBJ1-6
cdr3_aa: CASSLQGMDSPLHF
cdr3_nt: TGTGCCAGCAGCTTGCAGGGGATGGACTCACCCCTCCACTTT

d_call: .
clone_size: few
v_call: TRBV4-3
j_call: TRBJ2-6
cdr3_aa: CASSQRTRAPGANVLTF
cdr3_nt: TGCGCCAGCAGCCAACGTACCCGGGCGCCTGGGGCCAACGTCCTGACTTTC

d_call: .
clone_size: .
v_call: TRBV11-3
j_call: TRBJ2-2
cdr3_aa: CASSLSSGATGELFF
cdr3_nt: TGTGCCAGCAGCTTATCTTCGGGGGCAACCGGGGAGCTGTTTTTT

d_call: TRBD1
clone_size: few
v_call: TRBV6-5
j_call: TRBJ2-3
cdr3_aa: CASRRQGAFTDTQYF
cdr3_nt: TGTGCCAGCAGGCGACAGGGGGCGTTCACAGATACGCAGTATTTT

d_call: .
clone_size: few
v_call: TRBV30
j_call: TRBJ2-1
cdr3_aa: CAWSWRVINEQFF
cdr3_nt: TGTGCCTGGAGTTGGAGGGTGATCAATGAGCAGTTCTTC

d_call: .
clone_size: many
v_call: TRBV28
j_call: TRBJ2-5
cdr3_aa: CASSLQNQETQYF
cdr3_nt: TGTGCCAGCAGTCTCCAGAACCAAGAGACCCAGTACTTC

d_call: .
clone_size: many
v_call: TRBV7-7
j_call: TRBJ2-2
cdr3_aa: CASSLSGSGELFF
cdr3_nt: TGTGCCAGCAGCTTATCAGGGTCCGGGGAGCTGTTTTTT

d_call: .
clone_size: .
v_call: TRBV18
j_call: TRBJ2-2
cdr3_aa: CASSPRTVNTGELFF
cdr3_nt: TGTGCCAGCTCACCGAGGACGGTGAACACCGGGGAGCTGTTTTTT

d_call: .
clone_size: few
v_call: TRBV2
j_call: TRBJ2-5
cdr3_aa: CASSAMGGTLETQYF
cdr3_nt: TGTGCCAGCAGTGCGATGGGGGGAACACTAGAGACCCAGTACTTC

d_call: TRBD1
clone_size: .
v_call: TRBV7-9
j_call: TRBJ2-3
cdr3_aa: CASSLLMTGTTDTQYF
cdr3_nt: TGTGCCAGCAGCTTGCTGATGACAGGGACCACAGATACGCAGTATTTT

d_call: .
clone_size: few
v_call: TRBV9
j_call: TRBJ2-2
cdr3_aa: CASSVGVGSRGAAGELFF
cdr3_nt: TGTGCCAGCAGCGTAGGAGTGGGGAGCAGGGGGGCAGCCGGGGAGCTGTTTTTT

d_call: .
clone_size: few
v_call: TRBV7-9
j_call: TRBJ1-6
cdr3_aa: CASRRGAEGSPLHF
cdr3_nt: TGTGCCAGCAGGAGGGGAGCCGAGGGTTCACCCCTCCACTTT

d_call: .
clone_size: few
v_call: TRBV27
j_call: TRBJ1-6
cdr3_aa: CASSLLAGTYESSPLHF
cdr3_nt: TGTGCCAGCAGTTTATTGGCTGGGACTTATGAGAGTTCACCCCTCCACTTT

d_call: TRBD1
clone_size: .
v_call: TRBV7-9
j_call: TRBJ2-5
cdr3_aa: CASSVDRGLETQYF
cdr3_nt: TGTGCCAGCAGCGTGGACAGGGGGTTAGAGACCCAGTACTTC

d_call: .
clone_size: .
v_call: TRBV28
j_call: TRBJ1-6
cdr3_aa: CASSFKGDRSPLHF
cdr3_nt: TGTGCCAGCAGTTTCAAAGGGGATAGATCACCCCTCCACTTT

d_call: .
clone_size: .
v_call: TRBV10-1
j_call: TRBJ2-1
cdr3_aa: CASSSDRQPSYNEQFF
cdr3_nt: TGCGCCAGCAGTTCGGATCGGCAGCCTTCCTACAATGAGCAGTTCTTC

d_call: .
clone_size: .
v_call: TRBV2
j_call: TRBJ2-7
cdr3_aa: CASGEGERLLYEQYF
cdr3_nt: TGTGCCAGCGGCGAAGGGGAGCGGCTACTCTACGAGCAGTACTTC

d_call: .
clone_size: .
v_call: TRBV7-9
j_call: TRBJ2-5
cdr3_aa: CASSLGGQKETQYF
cdr3_nt: TGTGCCAGCAGCTTAGGAGGGCAGAAAGAGACCCAGTACTTC

d_call: .
clone_size: few
v_call: TRBV5-1
j_call: TRBJ2-5
cdr3_aa: CASSWAEETQYF
cdr3_nt: TGCGCCAGCAGCTGGGCGGAAGAGACCCAGTACTTC

d_call: .
clone_size: few
v_call: TRBV7-2
j_call: TRBJ1-3
cdr3_aa: CASSYSGSVGNTIYF
cdr3_nt: TGTGCCAGCAGCTATTCAGGGTCTGTTGGAAACACCATATATTTT

d_call: .
clone_size: few
v_call: TRBV2
j_call: TRBJ1-2
cdr3_aa: CAREGGRGGYTF
cdr3_nt: TGTGCCAGGGAAGGTGGCCGGGGTGGCTACACCTTC

d_call: .
clone_size: .
v_call: TRBV5-1
j_call: TRBJ2-3
cdr3_aa: CASSFGAITDTQYF
cdr3_nt: TGCGCCAGCAGCTTCGGTGCGATAACAGATACGCAGTATTTT

d_call: TRBD1
clone_size: .
v_call: TRBV6-6
j_call: TRBJ2-7
cdr3_aa: CASSPRQGAYEQYF
cdr3_nt: TGTGCCAGCAGTCCTAGACAGGGGGCCTACGAGCAGTACTTC

d_call: TRBD1
clone_size: many
v_call: TRBV7-8
j_call: TRBJ1-2
cdr3_aa: CASSSRTGLYGYTF
cdr3_nt: TGTGCCAGCAGCTCCCGGACAGGGCTCTACGGCTACACCTTC

d_call: .
clone_size: .
v_call: TRBV5-1
j_call: TRBJ2-3
cdr3_aa: CASSPGTFTDTQYF
cdr3_nt: TGCGCCAGCAGCCCCGGGACCTTCACAGATACGCAGTATTTT

d_call: .
clone_size: .
v_call: TRBV4-3
j_call: TRBJ1-2
cdr3_aa: CASSQGHSTNYGYTF
cdr3_nt: TGCGCCAGCAGCCAGGGACATTCAACTAACTATGGCTACACCTTC

d_call: .
clone_size: .
v_call: TRBV19
j_call: TRBJ1-2
cdr3_aa: CASSHRAYGYTF
cdr3_nt: TGTGCCAGTAGTCACAGGGCCTATGGCTACACCTTC

d_call: .
clone_size: .
v_call: TRBV5-6
j_call: TRBJ1-2
cdr3_aa: CASSVHSNYGYTF
cdr3_nt: TGTGCCAGCAGCGTACACAGTAACTATGGCTACACCTTC

d_call: .
clone_size: .
v_call: TRBV23-1
j_call: TRBJ2-5
cdr3_aa: CASSQVGGPETQYF
cdr3_nt: TGCGCCAGCAGTCAAGTCGGAGGGCCGGAGACCCAGTACTTC

d_call: .
clone_size: .
v_call: TRBV28
j_call: TRBJ2-3
cdr3_aa: CASSLRGGTDTQYF
cdr3_nt: TGTGCCAGCAGTTTGAGAGGGGGCACAGATACGCAGTATTTT

d_call: .
clone_size: .
v_call: TRBV20-1
j_call: TRBJ1-6
cdr3_aa: CSAQDNSPLHF
cdr3_nt: TGCAGTGCTCAGGACAATTCACCCCTCCACTTT

d_call: TRBD2
clone_size: few
v_call: TRBV29-1
j_call: TRBJ2-1
cdr3_aa: CSVERRGGFSNEQFF
cdr3_nt: TGCAGCGTTGAAAGGCGGGGGGGCTTCTCCAATGAGCAGTTCTTC

d_call: .
clone_size: few
v_call: TRBV7-2
j_call: TRBJ2-3
cdr3_aa: CASSLAITSPDTQYF
cdr3_nt: TGTGCCAGCAGCTTAGCGATAACAAGCCCCGATACGCAGTATTTT

d_call: .
clone_size: .
v_call: TRBV9
j_call: TRBJ1-1
cdr3_aa: CASSVAANLGVGNTEAFF
cdr3_nt: TGTGCCAGCAGCGTAGCCGCTAATTTAGGGGTAGGGAACACTGAAGCTTTCTTT

d_call: .
clone_size: few
v_call: TRBV7-2
j_call: TRBJ1-2
cdr3_aa: CASSTTVGVRYGYTF
cdr3_nt: TGTGCCAGCAGCACAACCGTAGGGGTACGATATGGCTACACCTTC

d_call: TRBD1
clone_size: .
v_call: TRBV7-2
j_call: TRBJ1-5
cdr3_aa: CASSPDRDQPQHF
cdr3_nt: TGTGCCAGCAGCCCTGACAGGGACCAGCCCCAGCATTTT

d_call: TRBD1
clone_size: .
v_call: TRBV18
j_call: TRBJ1-2
cdr3_aa: CASSPIQGGIYGYTF
cdr3_nt: TGTGCCAGCTCACCGATACAGGGGGGAATCTATGGCTACACCTTC

d_call: TRBD1
clone_size: few
v_call: TRBV29-1
j_call: TRBJ2-7
cdr3_aa: CSVETGGLYEQYF
cdr3_nt: TGCAGCGTGGAGACAGGGGGACTATACGAGCAGTACTTC